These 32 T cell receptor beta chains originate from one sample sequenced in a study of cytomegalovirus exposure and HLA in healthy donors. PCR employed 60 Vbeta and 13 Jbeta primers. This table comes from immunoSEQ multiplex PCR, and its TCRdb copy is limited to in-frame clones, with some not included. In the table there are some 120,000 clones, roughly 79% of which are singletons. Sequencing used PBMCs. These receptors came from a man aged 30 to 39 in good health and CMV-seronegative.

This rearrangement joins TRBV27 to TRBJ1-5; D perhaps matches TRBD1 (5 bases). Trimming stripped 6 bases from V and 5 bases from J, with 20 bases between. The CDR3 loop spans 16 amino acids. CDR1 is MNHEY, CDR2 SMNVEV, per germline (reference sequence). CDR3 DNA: TGTGCCAGCAGCCCTGCGGGACGGCGAAGAGATCAGCCCCAGCATTTT. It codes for CASSPAGRRRDQPQHF.

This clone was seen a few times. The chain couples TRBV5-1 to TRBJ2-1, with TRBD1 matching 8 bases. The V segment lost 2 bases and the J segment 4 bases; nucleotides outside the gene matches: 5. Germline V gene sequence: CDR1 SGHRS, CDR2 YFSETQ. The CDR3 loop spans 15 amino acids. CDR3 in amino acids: CASSFGQGAYNEQFF. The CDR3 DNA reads TGCGCCAGCAGCTTCGGGCAGGGGGCTTACAATGAGCAGTTCTTC.

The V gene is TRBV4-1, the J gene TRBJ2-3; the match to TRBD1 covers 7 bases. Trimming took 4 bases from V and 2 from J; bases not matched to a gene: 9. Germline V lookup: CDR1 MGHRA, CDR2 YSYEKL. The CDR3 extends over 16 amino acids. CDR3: CASSRSSGGTTDTQYF. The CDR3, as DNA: TGCGCCAGCAGCCGAAGCTCAGGGGGAACCACAGATACGCAGTATTTT.

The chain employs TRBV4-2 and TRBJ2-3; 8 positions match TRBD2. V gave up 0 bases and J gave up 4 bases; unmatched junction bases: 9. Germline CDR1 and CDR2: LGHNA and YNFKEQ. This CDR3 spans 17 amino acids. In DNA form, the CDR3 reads TGTGCCAGCAGCCAAGAGGCCCCGGGGGGGCCCCCAGATACGCAGTATTTT. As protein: CASSQEAPGGPPDTQYF.

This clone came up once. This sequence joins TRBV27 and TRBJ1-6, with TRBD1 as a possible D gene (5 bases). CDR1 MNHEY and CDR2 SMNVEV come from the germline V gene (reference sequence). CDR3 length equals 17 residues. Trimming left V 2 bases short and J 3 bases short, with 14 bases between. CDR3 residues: CASSLSTGRGYNSPLHF. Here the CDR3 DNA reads TGTGCCAGCAGTTTAAGTACCGGGAGGGGCTATAATTCACCCCTCCACTTT.

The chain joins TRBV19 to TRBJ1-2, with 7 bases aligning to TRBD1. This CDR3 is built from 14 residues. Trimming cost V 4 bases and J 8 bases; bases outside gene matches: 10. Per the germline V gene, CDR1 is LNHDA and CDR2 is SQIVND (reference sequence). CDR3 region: CASSKTTGVLGYTF. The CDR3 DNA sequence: TGTGCCAGTAGTAAGACCACAGGGGTACTCGGCTACACCTTC.

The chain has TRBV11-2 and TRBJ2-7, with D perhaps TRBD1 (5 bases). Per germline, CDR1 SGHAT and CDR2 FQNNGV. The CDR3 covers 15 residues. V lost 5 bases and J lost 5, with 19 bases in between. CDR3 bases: TGTGCCAGCAGCCCCAACGGCAGGGTAGAAGACGAGCAGTACTTC. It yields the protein CASSPNGRVEDEQYF. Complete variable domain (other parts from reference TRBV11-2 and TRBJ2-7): EAGVAQSPRYKIIEKRQSVAFWCNPISGHATLYWYQQILGQGPKLLIQFQNNGVVDDSQLPKDRFSAERLKGVDSTLKIQPAKLEDSAVYLCASSPNGRVEDEQYFGPGTRLTVT.

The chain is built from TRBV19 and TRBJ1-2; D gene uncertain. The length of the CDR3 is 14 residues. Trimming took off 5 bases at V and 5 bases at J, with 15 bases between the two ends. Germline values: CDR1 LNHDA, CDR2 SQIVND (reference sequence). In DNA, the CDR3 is TGTGCCAGTAGTGTCGGCTCCTCGGGATATGGCTACACCTTC. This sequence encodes CASSVGSSGYGYTF.

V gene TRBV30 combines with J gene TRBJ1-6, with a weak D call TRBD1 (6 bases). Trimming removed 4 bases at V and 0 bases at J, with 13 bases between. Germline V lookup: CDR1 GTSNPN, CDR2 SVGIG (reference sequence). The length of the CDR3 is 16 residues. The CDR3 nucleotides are TGTGCCTGGAAAGGGGGGGGCAACTCCTATAATTCACCCCTCCACTTT. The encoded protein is CAWKGGGNSYNSPLHF.

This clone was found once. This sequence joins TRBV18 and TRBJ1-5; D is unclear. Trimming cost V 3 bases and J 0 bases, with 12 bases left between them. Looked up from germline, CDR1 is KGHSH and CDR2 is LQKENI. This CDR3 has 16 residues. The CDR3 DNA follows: TGTGCCAGCTCACCTAATTCGCGGTATAGCAATCAGCCCCAGCATTTT. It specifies CASSPNSRYSNQPQHF.

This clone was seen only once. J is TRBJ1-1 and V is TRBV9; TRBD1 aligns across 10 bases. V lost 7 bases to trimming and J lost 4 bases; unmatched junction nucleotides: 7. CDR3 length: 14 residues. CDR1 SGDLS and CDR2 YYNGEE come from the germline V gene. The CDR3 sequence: CASGTGDGPTEAFF. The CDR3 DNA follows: TGTGCCAGCGGGACAGGGGATGGTCCCACTGAAGCTTTCTTT. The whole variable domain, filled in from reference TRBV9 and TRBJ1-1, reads DSGVTQTPKHLITATGQRVTLRCSPRSGDLSVYWYQQSLDQGLQFLIQYYNGEERAKGNILERFSAQQFPDLHSELNLSSLELGDSALYFCASGTGDGPTEAFFGQGTRLTVV.

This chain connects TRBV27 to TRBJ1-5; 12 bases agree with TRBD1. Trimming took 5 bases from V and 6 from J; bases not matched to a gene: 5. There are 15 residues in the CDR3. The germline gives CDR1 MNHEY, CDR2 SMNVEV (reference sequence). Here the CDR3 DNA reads TGTGCCAGCAGTACCCGGGACAGGGGGCTTCAGCCCCAGCATTTT. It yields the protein CASSTRDRGLQPQHF.

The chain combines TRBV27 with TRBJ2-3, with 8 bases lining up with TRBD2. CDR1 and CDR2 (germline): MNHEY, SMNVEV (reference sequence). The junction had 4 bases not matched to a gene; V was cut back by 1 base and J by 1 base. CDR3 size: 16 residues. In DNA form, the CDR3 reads TGTGCCAGCAGTTTATTTCTAGCGGGCGGCACAGATACGCAGTATTTT. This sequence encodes CASSLFLAGGTDTQYF.

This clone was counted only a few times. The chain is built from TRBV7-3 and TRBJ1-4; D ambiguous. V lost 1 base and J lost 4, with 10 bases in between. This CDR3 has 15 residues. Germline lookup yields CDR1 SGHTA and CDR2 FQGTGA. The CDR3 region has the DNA TGTGCCAGCAGCTTAATTAACACGAATAATGAAAAACTGTTTTTT. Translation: CASSLINTNNEKLFF.

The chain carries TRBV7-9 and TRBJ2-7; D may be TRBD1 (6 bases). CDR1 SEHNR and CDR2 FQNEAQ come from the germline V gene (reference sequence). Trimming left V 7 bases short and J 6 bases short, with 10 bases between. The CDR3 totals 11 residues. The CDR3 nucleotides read TGTGCCAGCACCCTAGGGGGCGAGCAGTACTTC. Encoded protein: CASTLGGEQYF.

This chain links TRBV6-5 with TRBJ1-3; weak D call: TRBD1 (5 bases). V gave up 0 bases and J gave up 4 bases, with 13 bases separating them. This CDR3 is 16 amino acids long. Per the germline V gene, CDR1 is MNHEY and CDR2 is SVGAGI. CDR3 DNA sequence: TGTGCCAGCAGTTACTCGACGGGGGTAAAAGGAAACACCATATATTTT. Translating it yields CASSYSTGVKGNTIYF.

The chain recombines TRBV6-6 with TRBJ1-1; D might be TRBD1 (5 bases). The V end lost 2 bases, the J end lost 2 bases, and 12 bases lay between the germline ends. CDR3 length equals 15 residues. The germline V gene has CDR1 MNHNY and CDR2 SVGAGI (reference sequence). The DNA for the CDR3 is TGTGCCAGCAGTTACGGGCAGGGAGGAAACACTGAAGCTTTCTTT. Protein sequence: CASSYGQGGNTEAFF.

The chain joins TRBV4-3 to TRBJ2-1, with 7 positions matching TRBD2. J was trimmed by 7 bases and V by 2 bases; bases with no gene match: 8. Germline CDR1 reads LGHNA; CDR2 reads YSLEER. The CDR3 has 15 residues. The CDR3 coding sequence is TGCGCCAGCAGCCAACTCGGACTAGTTTTGAATGAGCAGTTCTTC. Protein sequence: CASSQLGLVLNEQFF.

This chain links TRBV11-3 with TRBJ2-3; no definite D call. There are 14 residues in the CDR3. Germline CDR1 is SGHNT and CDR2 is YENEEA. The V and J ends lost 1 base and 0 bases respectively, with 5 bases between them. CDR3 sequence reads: CASSLGVSTDTQYF. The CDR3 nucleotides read TGTGCCAGCAGCTTAGGCGTCAGCACAGATACGCAGTATTTT. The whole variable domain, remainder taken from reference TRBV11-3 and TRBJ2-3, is EAGVVQSPRYKIIEKKQPVAFWCNPISGHNTLYWYLQNLGQGPELLIRYENEEAVDDSQLPKDRFSAERLKGVDSTLKIQPAELGDSAVYLCASSLGVSTDTQYFGPGTRLTVL.

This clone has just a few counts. CDR3 bases: TGTGCCAGCACTAGCGGGTACTTCGCCCACAATGAGCAGTTCTTC. Amino acid sequence: CASTSGYFAHNEQFF. V and J are TRBV6-5 and TRBJ2-1; TRBD2 matches at 8 bases. With 7 bases clipped from V and 5 bases from J, the junction kept 10 bases outside the gene matches. The germline V gene has CDR1 MNHEY and CDR2 SVGAGI. The CDR3 totals 15 residues.

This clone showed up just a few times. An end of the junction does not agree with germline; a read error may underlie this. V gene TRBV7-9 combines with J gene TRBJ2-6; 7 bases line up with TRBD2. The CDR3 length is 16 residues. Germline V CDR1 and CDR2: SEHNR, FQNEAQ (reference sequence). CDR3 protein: CSSSLIRGDGANVLTF. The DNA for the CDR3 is TGTTCCAGCAGCTTAATACGGGGGGATGGGGCCAACGTCCTGACTTTC.

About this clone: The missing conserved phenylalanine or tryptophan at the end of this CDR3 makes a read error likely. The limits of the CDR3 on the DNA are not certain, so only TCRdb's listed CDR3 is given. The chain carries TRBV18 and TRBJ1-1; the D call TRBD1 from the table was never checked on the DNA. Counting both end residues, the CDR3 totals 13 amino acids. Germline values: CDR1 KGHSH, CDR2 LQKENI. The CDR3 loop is CASSPTGTTYPKM.

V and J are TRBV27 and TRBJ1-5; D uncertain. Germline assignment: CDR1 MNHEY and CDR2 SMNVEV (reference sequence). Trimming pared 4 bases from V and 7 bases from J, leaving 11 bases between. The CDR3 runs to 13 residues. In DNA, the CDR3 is TGTGCCAGCAGTTCCCGCAGTCCCCAGCCCCAGCATTTT. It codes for CASSSRSPQPQHF.

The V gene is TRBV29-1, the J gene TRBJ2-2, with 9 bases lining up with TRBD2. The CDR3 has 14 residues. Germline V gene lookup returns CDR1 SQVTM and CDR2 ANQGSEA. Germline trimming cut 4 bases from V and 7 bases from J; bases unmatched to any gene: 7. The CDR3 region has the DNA TGCAGCGTTGCTCGCGGGAGGGGTGACGGGGAGCTGTTTTTT. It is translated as CSVARGRGDGELFF.

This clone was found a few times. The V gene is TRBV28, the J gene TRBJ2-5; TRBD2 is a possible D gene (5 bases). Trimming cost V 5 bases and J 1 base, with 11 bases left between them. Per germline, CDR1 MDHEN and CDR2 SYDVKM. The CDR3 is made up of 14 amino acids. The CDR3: CASSRGGFQETQYF. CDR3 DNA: TGTGCCAGCAGTCGAGGAGGATTCCAAGAGACCCAGTACTTC.

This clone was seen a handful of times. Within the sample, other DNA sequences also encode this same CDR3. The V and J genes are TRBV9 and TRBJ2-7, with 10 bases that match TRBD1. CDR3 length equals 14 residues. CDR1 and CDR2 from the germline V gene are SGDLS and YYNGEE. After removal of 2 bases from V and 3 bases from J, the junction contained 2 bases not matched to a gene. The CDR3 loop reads CASSVGQGGYEQYF. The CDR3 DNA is TGTGCCAGCAGCGTCGGACAGGGGGGCTACGAGCAGTACTTC.

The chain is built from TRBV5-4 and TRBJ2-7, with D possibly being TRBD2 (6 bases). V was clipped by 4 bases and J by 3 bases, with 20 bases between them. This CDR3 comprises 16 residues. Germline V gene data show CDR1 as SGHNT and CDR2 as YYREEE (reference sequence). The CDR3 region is CASSKRLVGTDYEQYF. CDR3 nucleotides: TGTGCCAGCAGCAAGCGTTTAGTAGGGACTGACTACGAGCAGTACTTC.

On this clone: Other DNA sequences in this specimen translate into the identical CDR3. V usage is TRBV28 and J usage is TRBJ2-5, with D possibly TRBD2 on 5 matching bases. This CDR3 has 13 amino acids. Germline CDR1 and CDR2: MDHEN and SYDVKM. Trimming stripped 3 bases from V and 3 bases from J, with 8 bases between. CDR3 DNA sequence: TGTGCCAGCAGTTTGAGCGGCGAAGAGACCCAGTACTTC. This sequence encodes CASSLSGEETQYF.

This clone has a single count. The CDR3 DNA reads TGCGCCAGCGCCTTGGGACAGGGGGCCGATACGCAGTATTTT. It codes for CASALGQGADTQYF. The rearrangement links TRBV5-1 to TRBJ2-3, with 12 bases lining up with TRBD1. The CDR3 is 14 amino acids. The V gene end was trimmed by 7 bases and the J gene end by 6 bases; junction bases not matched to a gene: 6. The germline CDR1 and CDR2 sequences are SGHRS and YFSETQ. The variable domain in full, with the rest retrieved from reference TRBV5-1 and TRBJ2-3, is KAGVTQTPRYLIKTRGQQVTLSCSPISGHRSVSWYQQTPGQGLQFLFEYFSETQRNKGNFPGRFSGRQFSNSRSEMNVSTLELGDSALYLCASALGQGADTQYFGPGTRLTVL.

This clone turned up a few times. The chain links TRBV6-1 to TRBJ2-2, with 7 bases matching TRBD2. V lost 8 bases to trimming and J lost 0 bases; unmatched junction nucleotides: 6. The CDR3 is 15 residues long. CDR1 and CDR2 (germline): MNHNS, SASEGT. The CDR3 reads CASWEGAANTGELFF. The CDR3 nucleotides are TGTGCCAGCTGGGAGGGAGCAGCGAACACCGGGGAGCTGTTTTTT.

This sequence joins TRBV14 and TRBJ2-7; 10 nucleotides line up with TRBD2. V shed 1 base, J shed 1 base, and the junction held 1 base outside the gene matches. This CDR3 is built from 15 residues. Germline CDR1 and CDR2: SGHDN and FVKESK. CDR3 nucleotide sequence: TGTGCCAGCAGCCAAGTAGCGGGAGGTTCCTACGAGCAGTACTTC. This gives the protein CASSQVAGGSYEQYF.

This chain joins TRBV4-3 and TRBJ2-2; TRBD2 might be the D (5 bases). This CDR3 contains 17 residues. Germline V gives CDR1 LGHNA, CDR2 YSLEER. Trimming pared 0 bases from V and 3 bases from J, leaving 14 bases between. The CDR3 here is CASSQDGTAGDTGELFF. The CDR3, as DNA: TGCGCCAGCAGCCAAGATGGTACGGCCGGGGACACCGGGGAGCTGTTTTTT.